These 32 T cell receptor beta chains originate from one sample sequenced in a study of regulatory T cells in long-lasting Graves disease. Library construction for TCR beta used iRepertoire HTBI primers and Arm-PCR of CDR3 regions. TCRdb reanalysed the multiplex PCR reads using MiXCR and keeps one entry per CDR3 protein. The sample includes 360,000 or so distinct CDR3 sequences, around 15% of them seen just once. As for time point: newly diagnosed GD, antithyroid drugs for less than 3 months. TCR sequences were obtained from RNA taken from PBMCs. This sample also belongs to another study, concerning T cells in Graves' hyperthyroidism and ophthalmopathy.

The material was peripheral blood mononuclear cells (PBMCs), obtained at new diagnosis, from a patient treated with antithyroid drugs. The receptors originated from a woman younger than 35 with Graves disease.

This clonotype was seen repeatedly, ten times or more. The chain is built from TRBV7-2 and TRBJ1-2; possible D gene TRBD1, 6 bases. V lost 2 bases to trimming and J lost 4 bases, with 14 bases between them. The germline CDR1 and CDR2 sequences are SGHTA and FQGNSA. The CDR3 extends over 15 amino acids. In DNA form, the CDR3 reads TGTGCCAGCAGCTTATCAGGGGCTAACTCCTATGGCTACACCTTC. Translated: CASSLSGANSYGYTF.

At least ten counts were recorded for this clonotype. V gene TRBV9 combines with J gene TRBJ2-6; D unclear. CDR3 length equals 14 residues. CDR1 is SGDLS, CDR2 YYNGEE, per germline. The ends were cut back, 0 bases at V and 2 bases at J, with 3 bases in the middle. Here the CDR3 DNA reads TGTGCCAGCAGCGTAGTTCCTGGGGCCAACGTCCTGACTTTC. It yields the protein CASSVVPGANVLTF.

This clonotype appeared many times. This CDR3 is CSATEETQYF. The CDR3 DNA follows: TGCAGTGCTACCGAAGAGACCCAGTACTTC. This chain links TRBV20-1 with TRBJ2-5; D is unresolved. V shed 4 bases and J shed 3 bases, with 3 bases lying between them. This CDR3 spans 10 amino acids. Germline V gene sequence: CDR1 DFQATT, CDR2 SNEGSKA (reference sequence).

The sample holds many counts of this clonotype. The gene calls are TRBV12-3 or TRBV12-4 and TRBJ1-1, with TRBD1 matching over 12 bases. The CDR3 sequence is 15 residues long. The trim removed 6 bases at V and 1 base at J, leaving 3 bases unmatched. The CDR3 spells CASRGTGGTNTEAFF. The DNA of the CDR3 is TGTGCCAGCAGAGGGACAGGGGGCACGAACACTGAAGCTTTCTTT.

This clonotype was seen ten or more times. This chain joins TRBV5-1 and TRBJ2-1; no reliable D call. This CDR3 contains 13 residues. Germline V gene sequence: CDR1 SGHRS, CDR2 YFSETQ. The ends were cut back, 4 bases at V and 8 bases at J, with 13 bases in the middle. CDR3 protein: CASSNYAGDEQFF. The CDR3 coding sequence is TGCGCCAGCAGCAATTACGCCGGTGATGAGCAGTTCTTC.

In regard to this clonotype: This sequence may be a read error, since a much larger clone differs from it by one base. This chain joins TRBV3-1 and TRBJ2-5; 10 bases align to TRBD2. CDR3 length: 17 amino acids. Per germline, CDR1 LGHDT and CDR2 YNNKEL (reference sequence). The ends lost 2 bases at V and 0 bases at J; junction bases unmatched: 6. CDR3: CASSQQATSGDQETQYF. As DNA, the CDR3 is TGTGCCAGCAGCCAACAAGCAACTAGCGGGGACCAAGAGACCCAGTACTTC.

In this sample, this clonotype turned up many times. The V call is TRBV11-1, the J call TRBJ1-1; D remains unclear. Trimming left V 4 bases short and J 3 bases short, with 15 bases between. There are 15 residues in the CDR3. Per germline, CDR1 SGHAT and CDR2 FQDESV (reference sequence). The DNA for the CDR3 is TGTGCCAGCAGCTCCTTGGACCTACTACACACTGAAGCTTTCTTT. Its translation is CASSSLDLLHTEAFF.

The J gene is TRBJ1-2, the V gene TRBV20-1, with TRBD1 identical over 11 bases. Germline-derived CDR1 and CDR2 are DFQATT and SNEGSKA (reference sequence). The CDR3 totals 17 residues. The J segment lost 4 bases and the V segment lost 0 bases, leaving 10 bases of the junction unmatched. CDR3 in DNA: TGCAGTGCTAGAGATGGGGGCCGGACAGGGGGCCTCTATGGCTACACCTTC. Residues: CSARDGGRTGGLYGYTF.

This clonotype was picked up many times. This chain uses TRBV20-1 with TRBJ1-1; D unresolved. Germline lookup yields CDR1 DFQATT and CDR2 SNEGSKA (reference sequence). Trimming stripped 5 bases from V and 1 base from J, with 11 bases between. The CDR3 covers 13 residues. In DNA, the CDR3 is TGCAGTGCTCCTTTGGACGGGAACACTGAAGCTTTCTTT. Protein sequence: CSAPLDGNTEAFF.

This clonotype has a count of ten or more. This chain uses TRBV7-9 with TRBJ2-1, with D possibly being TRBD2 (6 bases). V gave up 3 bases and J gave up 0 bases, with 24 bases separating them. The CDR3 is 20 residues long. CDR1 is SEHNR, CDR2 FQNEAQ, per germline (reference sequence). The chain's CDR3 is CASSFSEGLNRDSSYNEQFF. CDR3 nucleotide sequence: TGTGCCAGCAGCTTTTCGGAGGGTCTAAATCGAGACAGCTCCTACAATGAGCAGTTCTTC.

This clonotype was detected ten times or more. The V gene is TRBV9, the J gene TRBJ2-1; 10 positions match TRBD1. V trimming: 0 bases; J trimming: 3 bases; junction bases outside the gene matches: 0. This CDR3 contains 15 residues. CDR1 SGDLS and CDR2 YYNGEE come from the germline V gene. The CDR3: CASSVGDRGYNEQFF. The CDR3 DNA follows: TGTGCCAGCAGCGTAGGGGACAGGGGCTACAATGAGCAGTTCTTC.

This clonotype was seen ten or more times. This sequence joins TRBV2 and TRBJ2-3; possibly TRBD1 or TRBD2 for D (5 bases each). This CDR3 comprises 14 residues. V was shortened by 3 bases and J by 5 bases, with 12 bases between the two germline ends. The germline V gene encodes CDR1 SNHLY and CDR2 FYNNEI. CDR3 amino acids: CASSDSGAGDTQYF. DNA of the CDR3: TGTGCCAGCAGTGATTCCGGGGCCGGAGATACGCAGTATTTT. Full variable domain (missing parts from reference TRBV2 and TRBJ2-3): EPEVTQTPSHQVTQMGQEVILRCVPISNHLYFYWYRQILGQKVEFLVSFYNNEISEKSEIFDDQFSVERPDGSNFTLKIRSTKLEDSAMYFCASSDSGAGDTQYFGPGTRLTVL.

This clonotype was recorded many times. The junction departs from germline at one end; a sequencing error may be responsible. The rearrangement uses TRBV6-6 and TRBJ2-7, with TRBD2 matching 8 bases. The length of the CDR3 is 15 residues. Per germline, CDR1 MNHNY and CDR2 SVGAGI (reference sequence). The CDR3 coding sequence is TGTGCCAGCAGCTACTCGACTAGCGTATCCTACGAGCAGTACTTC. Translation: CASSYSTSVSYEQYF.

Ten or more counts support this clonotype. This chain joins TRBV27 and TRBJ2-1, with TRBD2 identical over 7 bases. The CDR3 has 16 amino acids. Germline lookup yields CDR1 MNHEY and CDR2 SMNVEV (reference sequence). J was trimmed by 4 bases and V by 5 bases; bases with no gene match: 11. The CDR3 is CASSPSGAGDYNEQFF. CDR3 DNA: TGTGCCAGCAGTCCGTCCGGGGCGGGAGATTACAATGAGCAGTTCTTC.

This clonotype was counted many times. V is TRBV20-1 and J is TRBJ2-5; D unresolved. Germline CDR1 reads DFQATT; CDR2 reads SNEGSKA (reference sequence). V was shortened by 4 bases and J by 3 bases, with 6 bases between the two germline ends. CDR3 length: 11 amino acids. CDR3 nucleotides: TGCAGTGCTAATGTGAAAGAGACCCAGTACTTC. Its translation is CSANVKETQYF.

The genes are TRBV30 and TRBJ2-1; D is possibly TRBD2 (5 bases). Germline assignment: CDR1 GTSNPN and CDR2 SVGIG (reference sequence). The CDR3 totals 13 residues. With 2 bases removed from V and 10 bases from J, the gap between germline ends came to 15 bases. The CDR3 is CAWSTPPRGEQFF. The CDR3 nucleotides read TGTGCCTGGAGTACACCCCCCCGCGGGGAGCAGTTCTTC.

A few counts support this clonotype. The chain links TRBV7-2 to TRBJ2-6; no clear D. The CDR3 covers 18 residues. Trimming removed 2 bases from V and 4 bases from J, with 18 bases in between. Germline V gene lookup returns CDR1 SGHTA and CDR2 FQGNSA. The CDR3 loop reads CASSLTVQHAMGANVLTF. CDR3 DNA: TGTGCCAGCAGCTTAACAGTTCAGCATGCTATGGGGGCCAACGTCCTGACTTTC.

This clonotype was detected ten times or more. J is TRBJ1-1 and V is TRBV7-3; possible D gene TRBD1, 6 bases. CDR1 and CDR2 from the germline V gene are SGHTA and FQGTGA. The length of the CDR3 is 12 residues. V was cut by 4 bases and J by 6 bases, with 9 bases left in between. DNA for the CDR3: TGTGCCAGCAGCTCACAGGGCTCTGAAGCTTTCTTT. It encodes CASSSQGSEAFF.

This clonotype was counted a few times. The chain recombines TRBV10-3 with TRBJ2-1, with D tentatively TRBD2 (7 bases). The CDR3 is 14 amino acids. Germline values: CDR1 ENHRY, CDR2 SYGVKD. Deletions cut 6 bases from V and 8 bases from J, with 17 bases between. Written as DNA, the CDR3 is TGTGCCATCAGAGACACGGAGGGGGGGGATGAGCAGTTCTTC. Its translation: CAIRDTEGGDEQFF.

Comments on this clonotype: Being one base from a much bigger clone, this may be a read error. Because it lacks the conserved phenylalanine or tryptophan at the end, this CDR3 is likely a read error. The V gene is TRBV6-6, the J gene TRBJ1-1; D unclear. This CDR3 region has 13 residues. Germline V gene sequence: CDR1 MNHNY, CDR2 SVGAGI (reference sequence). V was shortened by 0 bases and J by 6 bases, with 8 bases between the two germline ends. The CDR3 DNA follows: TGTGCCAGCAGTTACTCGATACGCTCTGAAGCTTTCCTT. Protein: CASSYSIRSEAFL.

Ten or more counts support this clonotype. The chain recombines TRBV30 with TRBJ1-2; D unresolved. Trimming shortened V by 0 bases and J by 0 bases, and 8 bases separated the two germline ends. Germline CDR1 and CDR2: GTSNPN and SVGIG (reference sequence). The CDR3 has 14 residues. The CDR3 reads CAWSVRLSNYGYTF. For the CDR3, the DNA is TGTGCCTGGAGTGTCAGGCTGTCTAACTATGGCTACACCTTC.

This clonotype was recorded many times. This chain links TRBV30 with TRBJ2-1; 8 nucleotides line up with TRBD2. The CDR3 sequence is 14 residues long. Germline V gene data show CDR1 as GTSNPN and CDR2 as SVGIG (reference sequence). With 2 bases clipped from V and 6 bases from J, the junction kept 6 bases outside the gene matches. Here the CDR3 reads CAWSLAGGVNEQFF. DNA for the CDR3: TGTGCCTGGAGTTTGGCGGGGGGAGTCAATGAGCAGTTCTTC.

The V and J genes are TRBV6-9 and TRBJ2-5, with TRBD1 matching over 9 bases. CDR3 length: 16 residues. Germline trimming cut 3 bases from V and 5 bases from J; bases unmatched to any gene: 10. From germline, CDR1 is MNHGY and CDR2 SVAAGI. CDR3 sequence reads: CASSYHRDREGETQYF. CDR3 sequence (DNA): TGTGCCAGCAGTTACCACCGGGACAGGGAGGGGGAGACCCAGTACTTC.

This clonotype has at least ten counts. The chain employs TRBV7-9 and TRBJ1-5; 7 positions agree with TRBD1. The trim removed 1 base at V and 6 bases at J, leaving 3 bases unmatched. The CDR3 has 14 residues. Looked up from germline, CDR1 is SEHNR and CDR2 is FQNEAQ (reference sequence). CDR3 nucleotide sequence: TGTGCCAGCAGCTTAGGGACAGGTTTTCAGCCCCAGCATTTT. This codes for CASSLGTGFQPQHF. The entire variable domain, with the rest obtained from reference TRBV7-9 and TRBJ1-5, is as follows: DTGVSQNPRHKITKRGQNVTFRCDPISEHNRLYWYRQTLGQGPEFLTYFQNEAQLEKSRLLSDRFSAERPKGSFSTLEIQRTEQGDSAMYLCASSLGTGFQPQHFGDGTRLSIL.

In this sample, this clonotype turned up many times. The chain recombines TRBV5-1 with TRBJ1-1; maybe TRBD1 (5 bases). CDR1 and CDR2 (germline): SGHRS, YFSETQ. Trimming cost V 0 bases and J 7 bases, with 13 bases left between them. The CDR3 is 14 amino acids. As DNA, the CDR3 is TGCGCCAGCAGCTTGGCCTTAGGGGACGGTGAAGCTTTCTTT. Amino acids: CASSLALGDGEAFF.

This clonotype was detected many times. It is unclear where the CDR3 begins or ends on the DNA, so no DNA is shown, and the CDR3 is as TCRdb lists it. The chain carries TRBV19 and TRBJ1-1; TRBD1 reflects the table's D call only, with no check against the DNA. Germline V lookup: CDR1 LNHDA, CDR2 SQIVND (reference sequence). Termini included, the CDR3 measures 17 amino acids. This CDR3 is CASMFFGGGRGNTEAFF.

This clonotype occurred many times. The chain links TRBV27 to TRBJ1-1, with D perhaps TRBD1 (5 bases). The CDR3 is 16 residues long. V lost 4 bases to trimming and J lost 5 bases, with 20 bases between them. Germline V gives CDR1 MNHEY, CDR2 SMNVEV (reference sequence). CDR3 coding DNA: TGTGCCAGCAGTTCTCGCCTCTCACGGGGGGTAACTGAAGCTTTCTTT. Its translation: CASSSRLSRGVTEAFF.

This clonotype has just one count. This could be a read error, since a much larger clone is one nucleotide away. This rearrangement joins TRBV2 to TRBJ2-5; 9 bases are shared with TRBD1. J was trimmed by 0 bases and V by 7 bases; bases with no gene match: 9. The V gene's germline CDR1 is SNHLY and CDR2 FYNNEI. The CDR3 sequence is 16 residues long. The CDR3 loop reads CASIARQGGYQETQYF. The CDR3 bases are TGTGCCAGCATTGCCCGACAGGGGGGGTACCAAGAGACCCAGTACTTC.

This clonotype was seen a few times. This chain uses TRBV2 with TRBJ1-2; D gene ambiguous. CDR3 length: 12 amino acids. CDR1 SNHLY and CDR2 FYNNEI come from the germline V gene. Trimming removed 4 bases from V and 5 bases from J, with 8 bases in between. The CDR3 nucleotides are TGTGCCAGCAGTGCCTCACCGTATGGCTACACCTTC. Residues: CASSASPYGYTF.

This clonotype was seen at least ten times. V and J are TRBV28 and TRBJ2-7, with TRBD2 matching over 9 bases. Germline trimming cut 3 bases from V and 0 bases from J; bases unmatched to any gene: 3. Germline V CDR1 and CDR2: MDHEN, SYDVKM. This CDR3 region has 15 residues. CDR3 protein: CASSFLAGASYEQYF. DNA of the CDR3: TGTGCCAGCAGTTTCTTAGCGGGGGCCTCCTACGAGCAGTACTTC. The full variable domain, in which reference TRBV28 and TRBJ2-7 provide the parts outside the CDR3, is DVKVTQSSRYLVKRTGEKVFLECVQDMDHENMFWYRQDPGLGLRLIYFSYDVKMKEKGDIPEGYSVSREKKERFSLILESASTNQTSMYLCASSFLAGASYEQYFGPGTRLTVT.

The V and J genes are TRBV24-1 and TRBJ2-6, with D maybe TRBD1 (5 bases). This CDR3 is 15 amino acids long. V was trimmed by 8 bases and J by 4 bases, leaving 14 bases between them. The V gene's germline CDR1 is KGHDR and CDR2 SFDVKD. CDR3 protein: CATNSGATGANVLTF. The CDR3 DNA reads TGTGCCACCAACTCTGGGGCTACCGGGGCCAACGTCCTGACTTTC.

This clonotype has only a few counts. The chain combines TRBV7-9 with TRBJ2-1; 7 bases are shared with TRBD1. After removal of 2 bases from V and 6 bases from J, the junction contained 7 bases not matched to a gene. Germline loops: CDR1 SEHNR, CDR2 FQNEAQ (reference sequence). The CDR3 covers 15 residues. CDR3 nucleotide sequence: TGTGCCAGCAGCTTAATACAGGGGACGGGCAATGAGCAGTTCTTC. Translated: CASSLIQGTGNEQFF.